This TCR beta chain was profiled in a study of blood T cell repertoires in COVID-19. Sequencing used immunoSEQ multiplex PCR; TCRdb keeps in-frame clones, though not all of them. Altogether about 360,000 clones are present, 65% to 85% being singletons, with the ten largest covering roughly 3%. The TCR comes from a man aged 30 to 45 with active or convalescent COVID-19. The specimen sequenced was peripheral blood.

The CDR3 bases are TGTGCCAGCAGTGAGATAGCGTCTTCAACCTACAATGAGCAGTTCTTC. As protein: CASSEIASSTYNEQFF. V usage is TRBV6-2 or TRBV6-3 and J usage is TRBJ2-1; maybe TRBD2 (5 bases). The CDR3 runs to 16 residues. Germline V gene sequence: CDR1 MNHEY, CDR2 SVGEGT. The V end was cut by 5 bases, the J end by 2 bases, with 16 bases between.